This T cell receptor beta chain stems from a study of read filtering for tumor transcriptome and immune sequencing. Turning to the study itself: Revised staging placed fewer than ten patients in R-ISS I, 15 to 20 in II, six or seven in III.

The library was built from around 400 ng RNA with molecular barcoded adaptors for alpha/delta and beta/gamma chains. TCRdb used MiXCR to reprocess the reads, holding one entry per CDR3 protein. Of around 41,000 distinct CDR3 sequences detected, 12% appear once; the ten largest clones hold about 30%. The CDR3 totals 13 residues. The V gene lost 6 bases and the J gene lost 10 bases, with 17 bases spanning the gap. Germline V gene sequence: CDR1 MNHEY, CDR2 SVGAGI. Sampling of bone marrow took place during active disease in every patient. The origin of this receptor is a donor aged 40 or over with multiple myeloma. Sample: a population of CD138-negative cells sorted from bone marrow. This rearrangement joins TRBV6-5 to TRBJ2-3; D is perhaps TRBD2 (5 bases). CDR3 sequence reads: CASSSFGGLAQYF. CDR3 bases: TGTGCCAGCAGCTCTTTCGGAGGCCTCGCGCAGTATTTT.